These T cell receptor beta chains were read from a single sample in a study of blood T cells in healthy people across ages. TCRdb re-called the 5' RACE reads through MiXCR, storing one row per CDR3 protein. Of roughly 1,300,000 distinct CDR3 sequences in the sample, approximately 63% were seen once. The specimen sequenced was blood. The receptor set was obtained from a man aged 18 to 30 in good health. Each CDR3 is given with its conserved first and last residue. The size entry is marked missing in some rows and otherwise reads once, few, many or a size class.

v_gene,j_gene,abundance,CDR3aa
TRBV7-9,TRBJ2-1,few,CASSPGGWQRYNEQFF
TRBV20-1,TRBJ2-4,.,CSARPQGPDLKNIQYF
TRBV12-3/TRBV12-4,TRBJ1-6,.,CASRRTPYSYNSPLHF
TRBV28,TRBJ2-3,few,CASSPLGGDDTQYF
TRBV27,TRBJ2-5,.,CASSCHGPQKETQYF
TRBV20-1,TRBJ1-6,.,CSAREQARGNSPLHF
TRBV6-2/TRBV6-3,TRBJ2-7,.,CASLEGGFSYEQYF
TRBV29-1,TRBJ2-3,few,CSVVRASGGRGDTQYF
TRBV6-6,TRBJ2-5,few,CASCPTGQTQYF
TRBV29-1,TRBJ2-1,few,CSVEARIISYNEQFF
TRBV5-5,TRBJ2-7,.,CASSYFVRYEQYF
TRBV5-1,.,.,CASGTEPGQGAYEQYF
TRBV29-1,TRBJ2-7,.,CSVPRDDYEQYF
TRBV3-1,TRBJ2-3,few,CASSVQSWSDTQYF
TRBV29-1,TRBJ2-1,.,CSVEDVRGAYNELFF
TRBV12-3/TRBV12-4,TRBJ2-5,.,CASSFREKTAQYF
TRBV29-1,TRBJ2-3,few,CSVEAGRGAYTDTQYF
TRBV12-3/TRBV12-4,TRBJ1-1,.,CASSKPGQLNTEAFF
TRBV4-1,TRBJ2-3,.,CASRTGGSGGTDTQYF
TRBV29-1,TRBJ2-1,.,CSVAGRANYNEQFF
TRBV12-3/TRBV12-4,TRBJ2-2,.,CASGGTGNTGELFF
TRBV20-1,TRBJ1-1,.,CSARRIFEAFF
TRBV5-5,TRBJ2-1,.,CASSSGTGVYNEKFF
TRBV7-9,TRBJ2-4,.,CASSSLAGKLAKNIQYF
TRBV7-2,TRBJ2-7,.,CASSLPGTSSPYEQYF
TRBV6-5,TRBJ2-2,.,CASSYLNNTGELFF
TRBV29-1,TRBJ1-1,.,CSVGGGNEAFF
TRBV5-1,TRBJ1-4,.,CASSLRPDRVAEKLFF
TRBV5-1,TRBJ2-1,.,CASSLIQGQVLVNEQFF
TRBV4-3,TRBJ2-7,.,CASSQVPSEQYF
TRBV20-1,.,.,CSARDSAPVYEQYF
TRBV5-6,TRBJ2-7,.,CASSAPVTDYEQYF
TRBV20-1,TRBJ1-6,.,CSARVVGYNSPLHF
TRBV4-2,TRBJ2-7,few,CASSQPRPYEQYF
TRBV9,TRBJ2-1,few,CASSVWVSGNNEQFF
TRBV6-2/TRBV6-3,TRBJ2-7,.,CASTQQIDSPYEQYF
TRBV4-3,TRBJ2-3,.,CASSQGYRSTDTQYF
TRBV7-8,TRBJ2-2,many,CASSLVGSGELFF
TRBV3-1,TRBJ2-1,few,CASSQDKSYNEQFF
TRBV29-1,TRBJ1-4,once,CSAARGGQGLEKLFF
TRBV4-1,TRBJ2-1,.,CASSQDGQGRRNEQFF
TRBV11-2,TRBJ2-1,.,CASSLLGLAGGEQFF
TRBV29-1,TRBJ2-1,.,CSVDRRGAGHNNEQFF
TRBV3-1,TRBJ1-4,once,CASSPGGQRYEKLFF
TRBV10-3,TRBJ2-7,.,CAISVPGSGTGDLYEQYF
TRBV13,TRBJ2-1,.,CASRAGTGTLREQFF
TRBV10-3,TRBJ2-3,few,CAISDLRGTTDTQYF
TRBV20-1,TRBJ2-7,many,CSAKGQGDYEQYF
TRBV20-1,TRBJ2-2,few,CSAQTGTYGPGELFF
TRBV3-1,TRBJ2-7,.,CASSQDFRAQQYF